The rows below give T cell receptor beta chains drawn from one sample of a study of shared clonotypes between healthy human individuals. Measured with immunoSEQ multiplex PCR; TCRdb has only the in-frame clones, and not every one. The sample lists some 2,500,000 clones; approximately 93% were seen once. The sample comprised naive CD4+ T cells from PBMCs. The receptors here all came from a man aged 18 to 29 in good health. Some clones in this sample may be carry-over from other donors' samples. CDR3s include the opening cysteine and the closing phenylalanine or tryptophan. Fields, in order: clone size, V gene, D gene, J gene, CDR3 DNA, CDR3 protein. A D gene is named only where the DNA matches it firmly. Clone size is not always given. Where it is, it says once, few, many or a class for expanded clones.

.	TRBV7-9	.	TRBJ2-5	TGTGCCAGCACCGAAAATTGGGCAGGGGAGACCCAGTACTTC	CASTENWAGETQYF
.	TRBV11-2	.	TRBJ1-1	TGTGCCAGCAGCTCTCATGATATCACTGAAGCTTTCTTT	CASSSHDITEAFF
.	TRBV29-1	.	TRBJ1-2	TGCAGCGTTGAAAGGGGCTCAGCTAACTATGGCTACACCTTC	CSVERGSANYGYTF
.	TRBV10-3	TRBD2	TRBJ2-7	TGTGCCATCAGTGAGTCGCTACTAGCGGGAAGCTACGAGCAGTACTTC	CAISESLLAGSYEQYF
.	TRBV7-9	.	TRBJ2-2	TGTGCCAGCAGACATGGACAGCAGGGTTCGAACACCGGGGAGCTGTTTTTT	CASRHGQQGSNTGELFF
.	TRBV7-2	.	TRBJ2-7	TGTGCCAGCAGCTTAGACAGGGTGCGACGGTACGAGCAGTACTTC	CASSLDRVRRYEQYF
once	TRBV5-4	.	TRBJ2-3	TGTGCCAGCAGCTTGCAGACTAGTTCAGATACGCAGTATTTT	CASSLQTSSDTQYF
.	TRBV5-4	TRBD1	TRBJ1-2	TGTGCCAGCAGCAAAGGGGGACAGGGGGCCGACTATGGCTACACCTTC	CASSKGGQGADYGYTF
.	TRBV28	.	TRBJ2-1	TGTGCCAGCAGTCCTAGGAACAATGAGCAGTTCTTC	CASSPRNNEQFF
.	TRBV29-1	.	TRBJ1-2	TGCAGCGCCAAACTCGGACTCTCCTATGGCTACACCTTC	CSAKLGLSYGYTF
once	TRBV5-1	.	TRBJ2-7	TGCGCCAGCAGCTTCCGGGACATCGCCAGCGGTGTCTACGAGCAGTACTTC	CASSFRDIASGVYEQYF
few	TRBV2	.	TRBJ1-1	TGTGCCAGCAGTGAAATGCGACAGGAGCTTGAAGCTTTCTTT	CASSEMRQELEAFF
.	TRBV19	TRBD2	TRBJ2-2	TGTGCCAGTAGTTCACGGGAGGGGCGAATCGGGGAGCTGTTTTTT	CASSSREGRIGELFF
.	TRBV7-9	TRBD2	TRBJ2-1	TGTGCCAGCAGCTCCGAACTAGCGGGTTCTAACTACAATGAGCAGTTCTTC	CASSSELAGSNYNEQFF
.	TRBV2	TRBD2	TRBJ2-7	TGTGCCAGCAGTGAGGTACTAGCGGGAGGGGAGCAGTACTTC	CASSEVLAGGEQYF
.	TRBV5-4	.	TRBJ1-2	TGTGCCAGCAGCTTGGACTTTTTTGCTGAGAGTGGCTACACCTTC	CASSLDFFAESGYTF
.	TRBV18	.	TRBJ1-2	TGTGCCAGCTCCCCGATTTTGGCAGGGAACTATGGCTACACCTTC	CASSPILAGNYGYTF
few	TRBV2	.	TRBJ1-5	TGTGCCAGCAGGGGAGTTAGGAGCAATCAGCCCCAGCATTTT	CASRGVRSNQPQHF
.	TRBV18	.	TRBJ2-2	TGTGCCAGCTCGCCAACAACGAACACCGGGGAGCTGTTTTTT	CASSPTTNTGELFF
.	TRBV7-6	TRBD1	TRBJ1-2	TGTGCCAGCAGCTCCCTCCCCGGGACAGGGGGCCATAGGAACTATGGCTACACCTTC	CASSSLPGTGGHRNYGYTF
.	TRBV4-1	.	TRBJ1-5	TGCGCCAGCAGCCGAACAGGGTTGGGGAATCAGCCCCAGCATTTT	CASSRTGLGNQPQHF
.	TRBV28	.	TRBJ1-5	TGTGCCAGCAGTTTCACAGTCAATCAGCCCCAGCATTTT	CASSFTVNQPQHF
.	TRBV5-1	.	TRBJ2-1	TGCGCCAGCAGCTTGGGAGAGCACACCTACAATGAGCAGTTCTTC	CASSLGEHTYNEQFF
.	TRBV7-2	.	TRBJ2-5	TGTGCCAGCAGCTTGCTTCGCCAAGAGACCCAGTACTTC	CASSLLRQETQYF
few	TRBV7-2	.	TRBJ1-1	TGTGCCAGCCGGTACAGCGTCCTCACTGAAGCTTTCTTT	CASRYSVLTEAFF
.	TRBV19	.	TRBJ2-1	TGTGCCAGTAGTATTTGGTTAGGCGGGACCTCCTACAATGAGCAGTTCTTC	CASSIWLGGTSYNEQFF
.	TRBV19	.	TRBJ2-7	TGTGCCAGTAGTTGGACGGACCGTCGCGAGCAGTACTTC	CASSWTDRREQYF
.	TRBV6-6	.	TRBJ1-5	TGTGCCGCCCAGAGGCAGCTTCAAGGGGGCAATCAGCCCCAGCATTTT	CAAQRQLQGGNQPQHF
.	TRBV11-2	.	TRBJ2-7	TGTGCCAGCAGCCCCCAGGCCCGTCCTCATGCCTACGAGCAGTACTTC	CASSPQARPHAYEQYF
.	TRBV30	.	TRBJ2-6	TGTGCCTGGAGTGGGGCGGGAATTGTGGCCAACGTCCTGACTTTC	CAWSGAGIVANVLTF
.	TRBV15	.	TRBJ2-1	TGTGCCACCAGCAGACAATCCGGGACAAATAAGTTCTTC	CATSRQSGTNKFF
once	TRBV12-5	.	TRBJ1-2	TGTGCTAGTAGGGGAAATCCCTATGGCTACACCTTC	CASRGNPYGYTF
.	TRBV2	.	TRBJ2-7	TGTGCCAGCAGTTTCGGGACTTACTCCTACGAGCAGTACTTC	CASSFGTYSYEQYF